The 31 T cell receptor beta chains below come from one sample, sequenced in a study of low-dose radiotherapy and immunotherapy resistance in tumors. Time point specified: before trial treatment. Primers targeting TRAV and TRBV primed first-strand cDNA, covering alpha and beta chains. TCR amplification used roughly 20 PCR cycles, a constant-region primer and a V-primer adapter. TCRdb ran MiXCR on the reads and lists one entry per CDR3 protein. The sample records fewer than 90,000 distinct CDR3 sequences, 18% being singletons. The input for sequencing was PBMCs, taken before treatment. The receptors originated from a male donor with prostate cancer.

The J gene is TRBJ1-1, the V gene TRBV27; D gene ambiguous. From germline, CDR1 is MNHEY and CDR2 SMNVEV (reference sequence). V was cut by 5 bases and J by 2 bases, with 15 bases left in between. The CDR3 is 15 amino acids. Written as DNA, the CDR3 is TGTGCCAGCAGTGACTATAACATACCAAACACTGAAGCTTTCTTT. Protein sequence: CASSDYNIPNTEAFF.

This clonotype was counted only a few times. It is likely a read error: a sequence one base away is far more abundant. The gene calls are TRBV5-1 and TRBJ2-5, with 9 bases identical to TRBD2. The CDR3 has 15 residues. Germline values: CDR1 SGHRS, CDR2 YFSETQ. J gave up 11 bases and V 4 bases, and 15 bases lay outside the gene matches. The CDR3 sequence is CASSPQLAGDNEQYF. In DNA form, the CDR3 reads TGCGCCAGCAGCCCCCAACTAGCGGGCGACAATGAGCAGTACTTC.

This clonotype has ten or more counts. The chain links TRBV6-6 to TRBJ1-2, with D perhaps matching TRBD1 (5 bases). The germline CDR1 and CDR2 sequences are MNHNY and SVGAGI (reference sequence). The V end was cut by 0 bases, the J end by 8 bases, with 10 bases between. The CDR3 runs 13 residues. CDR3 coding DNA: TGTGCCAGCAGTTACTCCCCAGGGAGGGGCTACACCTTC. This translates into CASSYSPGRGYTF.

The sample holds many counts of this clonotype. The rearrangement uses TRBV20-1 and TRBJ1-2, with 8 bases aligning to TRBD1. Germline CDR1 is DFQATT and CDR2 is SNEGSKA (reference sequence). V gave up 6 bases and J gave up 7 bases; unmatched junction bases: 13. The CDR3 is 14 amino acids. The CDR3, as DNA: TGCAGTGCCAGTACAGGGGGAGGTGCGGGTGGCTACACCTTC. This translates into CSASTGGGAGGYTF.

The V and J genes are TRBV4-2 and TRBJ1-6, with TRBD1 matching over 8 bases. V dropped 5 bases and J dropped 9; count of bases not matched to a gene: 12. The CDR3 sequence is 16 residues long. Germline CDR1 LGHNA, CDR2 YNFKEQ. This CDR3 reads CASSLPRTGMLSPLHF. CDR3 in DNA: TGTGCCAGCAGCTTACCCCGGACAGGGATGCTTTCACCCCTCCACTTT.

This clonotype has a count of ten or more. V usage is TRBV5-4 and J usage is TRBJ2-7; 10 nucleotides agree with TRBD1. J gave up 4 bases and V 4 bases, and 8 bases lay outside the gene matches. Germline values: CDR1 SGHNT, CDR2 YYREEE (reference sequence). CDR3 length: 15 residues. The CDR3 nucleotides read TGTGCCAGCAGCCAAGGACAGGGGGTACGGTACGAGCAGTACTTC. This gives the protein CASSQGQGVRYEQYF.

A remark on this clonotype: At one boundary the junction diverges from the germline segment, which might be a read error. V usage is TRBV24-1 and J usage is TRBJ1-5; D not resolved. Germline V gives CDR1 KGHDR, CDR2 SFDVKD. The CDR3 runs 15 residues. This CDR3 reads CATNDPGQKHQPQHF. CDR3 nucleotide sequence: TGTGCCACCAATGATCCTGGGCAGAAACATCAGCCCCAGCATTTT.

This clonotype occurred many times. J is TRBJ2-3 and V is TRBV14; D possibly corresponds to TRBD2 (5 bases). Germline values: CDR1 SGHDN, CDR2 FVKESK. CDR3 size: 15 residues. Between the trimmed V and J ends, which lost 5 bases and 0 bases, there was a span of 12 bases. For the CDR3, the DNA is TGTGCCAGCAGCAGGCAGCTAGCTAGCACAGATACGCAGTATTTT. This sequence encodes CASSRQLASTDTQYF.

The rearrangement links TRBV11-2 to TRBJ1-1; D possibly corresponds to TRBD1 (6 bases). V lost 0 bases to trimming and J lost 5 bases, with 13 bases between them. The CDR3 spans 15 residues. Germline V CDR1 and CDR2: SGHAT, FQNNGV. DNA for the CDR3: TGTGCCAGCAGCTTAGAGGGGGGCGCTCGAACTGAAGCTTTCTTT. Amino acids: CASSLEGGARTEAFF.

This clonotype occurred many times. This rearrangement joins TRBV7-9 to TRBJ2-7, with TRBD1 as a possible D gene (6 bases). Trimming pared 6 bases from V and 2 bases from J, leaving 20 bases between. The CDR3 spans 16 residues. The germline V gene has CDR1 SEHNR and CDR2 FQNEAQ (reference sequence). The CDR3 bases are TGTGCCAGCAGTGCCCCCGGGGACATTCGAACCTACGAGCAGTACTTC. Protein sequence: CASSAPGDIRTYEQYF.

This clonotype was observed many times. The rearrangement links TRBV12-3 or TRBV12-4 to TRBJ2-2; 13 positions match TRBD2. V shed 9 bases and J 5 bases; nucleotides not matched to a gene: 3. The CDR3 spans 14 residues. The CDR3 DNA reads as TGTGCCAGTAGACTAGCGGGAGGAACCGGGGAGCTGTTTTTT. This codes for CASRLAGGTGELFF.

The chain uses TRBV3-1 and TRBJ2-1; D perhaps matches TRBD2 (6 bases). Germline values: CDR1 LGHDT, CDR2 YNNKEL (reference sequence). V was pared by 1 base and J by 6 bases, with 19 bases between. There are 17 residues in the CDR3. The CDR3 loop is CASSQVLGGSAGNEQFF. In nucleotides, the CDR3 is TGTGCCAGCAGCCAAGTGTTGGGGGGAAGCGCTGGCAATGAGCAGTTCTTC.

About this clonotype: A much larger clone lies one base from this, so it may be a read error. The rearrangement joins TRBV7-2 to TRBJ2-7; 12 nucleotides align to TRBD2. CDR3 length: 17 residues. The V gene end was trimmed by 5 bases and the J gene end by 7 bases; junction bases not matched to a gene: 15. Per germline, CDR1 SGHTA and CDR2 FQGNSA. The CDR3 spells CASSPLVTSGGFNEQYF. Here the CDR3 DNA reads TGTGCCAGCAGCCCGCTCGTCACTAGCGGGGGGTTCAATGAGCAGTACTTC. Complete variable domain (other parts from reference TRBV7-2 and TRBJ2-7): GAGVSQSPSNKVTEKGKDVELRCDPISGHTALYWYRQSLGQGLEFLIYFQGNSAPDKSGLPSDRFSAERTGGSVSTLTIQRTQQEDSAVYLCASSPLVTSGGFNEQYFGPGTRLTVT.

This clonotype was seen a few times. A read error may produce the germline difference seen at one junction end. J is TRBJ2-5 and V is TRBV27; 8 bases line up with TRBD2. The CDR3 totals 20 residues. CDR1 is MNHEY and CDR2 is SMNVEV in the germline V gene (reference sequence). CDR3 coding DNA: TGTGCTAGCACCGAGGGGACCATAGCGGGAACATCATGGATTGACAATGAGCAGTACTTC. Its translation is CASTEGTIAGTSWIDNEQYF.

This clonotype came up many times. The gene calls are TRBV4-1 and TRBJ1-2, with D uncertain. Germline V gene sequence: CDR1 MGHRA, CDR2 YSYEKL. V lost 1 base, J lost 4 bases, and 13 bases lay in between. This CDR3 has 15 residues. In DNA, the CDR3 is TGCGCCAGCAGCCAAGGGCCGGGGTTAGGCTATGGCTACACCTTC. This translates into CASSQGPGLGYGYTF.

In regard to this clonotype: This clone may be a read error of a much larger clone one base away. The chain couples TRBV7-6 to TRBJ2-1, with 13 bases identical to TRBD2. This CDR3 is built from 16 residues. The germline CDR1 and CDR2 sequences are SGHVS and FNYEAQ. With 5 bases clipped from V and 7 bases from J, the junction kept 8 bases outside the gene matches. The CDR3 here is CASSPRLAGGKNEQFF. The DNA for the CDR3 is TGTGCCAGCAGCCCGCGACTAGCGGGAGGCAAGAATGAGCAGTTCTTC.

The gene calls are TRBV10-1 and TRBJ2-7; 7 positions agree with TRBD2. J was trimmed by 9 bases and V by 3 bases; bases with no gene match: 8. The V gene's germline CDR1 is WNHNN and CDR2 SYGVQD (reference sequence). The CDR3 loop spans 13 amino acids. The chain's CDR3 is CASSDVAGVRQYF. CDR3 DNA: TGCGCCAGCAGTGACGTTGCGGGAGTTCGGCAGTACTTC.

V and J are TRBV28 and TRBJ1-2, with 10 bases lining up with TRBD1. This CDR3 spans 16 amino acids. V dropped 2 bases and J dropped 7; count of bases not matched to a gene: 10. Per germline, CDR1 MDHEN and CDR2 SYDVKM. As DNA, the CDR3 is TGTGCCAGCAGTTTACCCCGACAGGGGGCTAGAGGTGGCTACACCTTC. Protein sequence: CASSLPRQGARGGYTF.

The chain links TRBV28 to TRBJ1-1, with D unresolved. Trimming took off 8 bases at V and 4 bases at J, with 14 bases between the two ends. CDR3 length: 13 residues. The germline gives CDR1 MDHEN, CDR2 SYDVKM. CDR3 DNA sequence: TGTGCCAGCCGACTCCCGGGTGGCACTGAAGCTTTCTTT. It yields the protein CASRLPGGTEAFF.

At least ten counts were recorded for this clonotype. V and J are TRBV11-2 and TRBJ2-3; D call uncertain. With 0 bases removed from V and 2 bases from J, the gap between germline ends came to 9 bases. The germline V gene has CDR1 SGHAT and CDR2 FQNNGV. This CDR3 spans 15 amino acids. The CDR3 DNA follows: TGTGCCAGCAGCTTAGACCCAACACACACAGATACGCAGTATTTT. It yields the protein CASSLDPTHTDTQYF. Supplemented by reference TRBV11-2 and TRBJ2-3, the full variable domain reads EAGVAQSPRYKIIEKRQSVAFWCNPISGHATLYWYQQILGQGPKLLIQFQNNGVVDDSQLPKDRFSAERLKGVDSTLKIQPAKLEDSAVYLCASSLDPTHTDTQYFGPGTRLTVL.

This clonotype was seen only once. The rearrangement uses TRBV2 and TRBJ2-7; possible D gene TRBD2, 5 bases. V lost 6 bases, J lost 3 bases, and 12 bases lay in between. CDR1 and CDR2 (germline): SNHLY, FYNNEI. This CDR3 is 13 amino acids long. For the CDR3, the DNA is TGTGCCAGCAGCGATGGACGGGACTACGAGCAGTACTTC. Translated, it gives CASSDGRDYEQYF.

The genes are TRBV5-1 and TRBJ2-3; 8 bases line up with TRBD2. The CDR3 is made up of 14 amino acids. CDR1 and CDR2 from the germline V gene are SGHRS and YFSETQ. The ends lost 4 bases at V and 2 bases at J; junction bases unmatched: 3. The CDR3 DNA reads TGCGCCAGCAGCAGACTAGCGAACACAGATACGCAGTATTTT. Amino acids: CASSRLANTDTQYF.

There are many counts of this clonotype. The chain couples TRBV6-2 or TRBV6-3 to TRBJ2-7, with no clear D. V was cut by 6 bases and J by 0 bases, with 15 bases left in between. The CDR3 length is 15 residues. Germline CDR1 is MNHEY and CDR2 is SVGEGT. The CDR3 sequence: CASRPLQVISYEQYF. CDR3 nucleotides: TGTGCCAGCAGGCCACTTCAGGTGATCTCCTACGAGCAGTACTTC.

The chain joins TRBV6-6 to TRBJ1-2, with 10 bases aligning to TRBD1. The germline gives CDR1 MNHNY, CDR2 SVGAGI (reference sequence). This CDR3 spans 15 amino acids. Germline trimming cut 6 bases from V and 3 bases from J; bases unmatched to any gene: 7. The CDR3 loop is CASRHDRGPYYGYTF. DNA of the CDR3: TGTGCCAGCAGGCACGACAGGGGGCCATACTATGGCTACACCTTC.

This clonotype is labeled as medium-sized. This rearrangement joins TRBV20-1 to TRBJ2-3; 10 nucleotides match TRBD2. The CDR3 runs 14 residues. The germline V gene encodes CDR1 DFQATT and CDR2 SNEGSKA (reference sequence). V was clipped by 4 bases and J by 5 bases; unmatched bases: 6. The CDR3 DNA is TGCAGTGCTACTAGCGGGAGTGGGGGAGATACGCAGTATTTT. Its protein product is CSATSGSGGDTQYF.

This clonotype was observed many times. Mismatch with germline at one junction end may stem from a read error. V is TRBV6-1 and J is TRBJ1-5; D uncertain. Germline loops: CDR1 MNHNS, CDR2 SASEGT. CDR3 length equals 13 residues. DNA of the CDR3: TGCGCCAGCAGTGAGCTCTACAATCAGCCCCAGCATTTT. Protein sequence: CASSELYNQPQHF.

The sample holds many counts of this clonotype. This sequence joins TRBV10-3 and TRBJ1-3, with 11 bases identical to TRBD1. Germline values: CDR1 ENHRY, CDR2 SYGVKD. There are 17 residues in the CDR3. The ends lost 3 bases at V and 0 bases at J; junction bases unmatched: 4. CDR3 residues: CAISDSGTGGSGNTIYF. The CDR3 DNA sequence: TGTGCCATCAGTGACTCCGGGACAGGGGGCTCTGGAAACACCATATATTTT.

The chain carries TRBV9 and TRBJ2-2, with TRBD1 identical over 9 bases. This CDR3 is 16 amino acids long. After removal of 3 bases from V and 4 bases from J, the junction contained 7 bases not matched to a gene. The germline V gene has CDR1 SGDLS and CDR2 YYNGEE. CDR3 in DNA: TGTGCCAGCAGCGCCGGGACAGGGTCGAGCACCGGGGAGCTGTTTTTT. It codes for CASSAGTGSSTGELFF.

This clonotype was detected ten times or more. This chain links TRBV5-4 with TRBJ2-3; 7 bases match TRBD1. Per germline, CDR1 SGHNT and CDR2 YYREEE (reference sequence). V lost 1 base and J lost 1; bases outside the gene matches: 6. The CDR3 runs 16 residues. The CDR3 loop is CASSLWRTGRTDTQYF. CDR3 DNA sequence: TGTGCCAGCAGCTTGTGGCGGACAGGTCGCACAGATACGCAGTATTTT. Full variable domain (rest looked up from reference TRBV5-4 and TRBJ2-3): ETGVTQSPTHLIKTRGQQVTLRCSSQSGHNTVSWYQQALGQGPQFIFQYYREEENGRGNFPPRFSGLQFPNYSSELNVNALELDDSALYLCASSLWRTGRTDTQYFGPGTRLTVL.

In its sample, this clonotype was seen many times. This sequence joins TRBV20-1 and TRBJ2-5, with 13 positions matching TRBD2. CDR1 and CDR2 (germline): DFQATT, SNEGSKA (reference sequence). J was trimmed by 1 base and V by 2 bases; bases with no gene match: 7. The CDR3 totals 17 residues. The CDR3 spells CSARRWTSGGLQETQYF. For the CDR3, the DNA is TGCAGTGCTAGACGCTGGACTAGCGGGGGCCTCCAAGAGACCCAGTACTTC.

This clonotype showed up just a few times. This chain uses TRBV5-1 with TRBJ2-5; D not certain. The CDR3 is 11 amino acids. V lost 4 bases to trimming and J lost 3 bases, with 4 bases between them. Germline V gene sequence: CDR1 SGHRS, CDR2 YFSETQ. The CDR3 protein is CASSAKETQYF. The CDR3 DNA follows: TGCGCCAGCAGCGCGAAAGAGACCCAGTACTTC.